This T cell receptor (beta chain) was identified in a study of cytomegalovirus exposure and HLA in healthy donors. V gave up 3 bases and J gave up 5 bases, with 16 bases separating them. Germline V CDR1 and CDR2: MDHEN, SYDVKM. The CDR3 covers 15 residues. Assay: immunoSEQ multiplex PCR; the TCRdb copy retains only in-frame clones and omits some. The sample holds 250,000 or so clones, roughly 89% seen once. The sample was PBMCs. The receptor was derived from a woman aged 18-30 years in good health and CMV-seronegative. This sequence joins TRBV28 and TRBJ2-5; no clear D gene. CDR3 bases: TGTGCCAGCAGTTTCGGCAGGTCCCGTCCCGAGACCCAGTACTTC. Translating gives CASSFGRSRPETQYF.